This T cell receptor (beta chain) was observed in a study of vaccination and CD4 T cells after COVID-19. About the research overall: Each participant underwent a two-dose regimen of either the BNT162b2 or the mRNA-1273 vaccine. Post-vaccine sampling followed dose two by a median roughly 65 days (range 14 to 241). Regarding the study as a whole: SARS-CoV-2-reactive clonotypes showed a nonsignificant median rise from approximately 21 to 40. Researchers looked at relatively few convalescent patients and had no early post-infection timepoints.

The CDR3 totals 14 residues. The V gene end was trimmed by 2 bases and the J gene end by 0 bases; junction bases not matched to a gene: 2. Germline-derived CDR1 and CDR2 are GTSNPN and SVGIG (reference sequence). The Oncomine TCR Beta short-read assay sequenced DNA from cultured CD4+ T cells. Each CDR3 protein is one row after TCRdb ran MiXCR on the PCR reads. This sample has about 26,000 distinct CDR3 sequences, with approximately 50% found just once. Treatment denoted: approximately nine-day PBMC culture with coronavirus spike peptide pools or control peptides (ViraFEST assay). In the case of this clonotype: What it recognizes is unknown.

The receptor was isolated from a human donor who received a COVID-19 vaccine. This chain connects TRBV30 to TRBJ2-3; 7 nucleotides agree with TRBD1. This specimen was CD4+ T cells from blood, cultured in vitro, taken before SARS-CoV-2 vaccination. CDR3 amino acids: CAWSRDRSTDTQYF. The CDR3 DNA is TGTGCCTGGAGTAGGGACAGAAGCACAGATACGCAGTATTTT.